This T cell receptor (beta chain) is from a study of cytomegalovirus exposure and HLA in healthy donors. Findings and limits, study-wide: Later genetic work tied a missense DCLRE1C variant to beta-chain V and J trimming.

Amplification used 60 Vbeta primers and 13 Jbeta primers. Repertoires were generated with immunoSEQ multiplex PCR, while TCRdb's copy carries only in-frame clones and drops some. This table holds 130,000 to 150,000 clones, around 77% found once. Concerning this clone: Antigen specificity is unknown.

The sequence derives from a woman aged 45-65 years in good health and CMV-seronegative. Material for sequencing was PBMCs.

CDR3 region: CASRPGQGNNSPLHF. DNA of the CDR3: TGTGCCAGCAGACCGGGACAGGGTAATAATTCACCCCTCCACTTT. V is TRBV28 and J is TRBJ1-6, with 9 nucleotides matching TRBD1. The junction had 5 bases not matched to a gene; V was cut back by 6 bases and J by 5 bases. CDR1 and CDR2 (germline): MDHEN, SYDVKM. This CDR3 has 15 amino acids.